This TCR beta chain was documented in a study of T cell changes during pregnancy in multiple sclerosis. V shed 0 bases and J 2 bases; nucleotides not matched to a gene: 9. The CDR3 runs 16 residues. Germline V gene data show CDR1 as GTSNPN and CDR2 as SVGIG (reference sequence). Sequencing was performed with immunoSEQ multiplex PCR; in TCRdb, only in-frame clones are kept and a portion is missing. In the table there are 55,000 to 70,000 clones, approximately 90% of which are singletons. The rearrangement joins TRBV30 to TRBJ2-7; 8 bases fit TRBD2. The sample in question was CD4+ T cells from peripheral blood mononuclear cells, obtained in the third trimester of pregnancy. The TCR originated in a female donor with multiple sclerosis, enrolled in a pregnancy study. The CDR3 sequence: CAWSVGRAGETYEQYF. CDR3 bases: TGTGCCTGGAGTGTAGGACGAGCGGGGGAGACCTACGAGCAGTACTTC.